Below, one T cell receptor (beta chain) is given with its context. This specimen comes from a study of blood T cell repertoires in COVID-19. Study as a whole: Samples of COVID-19 (acute and convalescent) were obtained from the United States, Italy and Spain. Nucleic acid was either cDNA or gDNA, and it came from T cells, B-cell-depleted T cells, or PBMCs.

Authors' analysis steps: Reference gene primer amplification yielded estimated nucleated cell counts. Only in-frame clones appear in the TCRdb table, and some are missing; sequencing was by immunoSEQ multiplex PCR. The V and J calls and clone size come from that table; D and trimming were worked out from the DNA. The repertoire holds 220,000 or so clones, around 84% seen once, with roughly 21% in the top ten. J lost 1 base, V lost 6 bases, and 8 bases had no gene match. This CDR3 is 16 amino acids long. Germline CDR1 reads MDHEN; CDR2 reads SYDVKM. The sequencing sample was made of peripheral blood. The chain links TRBV28 to TRBJ2-5; TRBD2 matches 10 bases. This TCR came from a man aged 30 to 39 with active or convalescent COVID-19. The CDR3 protein is CASSDRLAGAQETQYF. The CDR3 coding sequence is TGTGCCAGCAGCGACCGCCTAGCGGGGGCCCAAGAGACCCAGTACTTC.